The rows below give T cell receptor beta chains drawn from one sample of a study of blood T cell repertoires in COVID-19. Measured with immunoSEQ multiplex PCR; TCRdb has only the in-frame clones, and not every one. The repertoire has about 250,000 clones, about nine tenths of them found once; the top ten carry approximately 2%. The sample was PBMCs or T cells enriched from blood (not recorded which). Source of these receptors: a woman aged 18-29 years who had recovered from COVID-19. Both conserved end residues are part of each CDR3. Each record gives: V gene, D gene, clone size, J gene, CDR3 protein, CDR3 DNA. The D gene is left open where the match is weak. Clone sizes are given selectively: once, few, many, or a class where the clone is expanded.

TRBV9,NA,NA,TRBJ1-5,CASSVTGTNQPQHF,TGTGCCAGCAGCGTGACAGGCACCAATCAGCCCCAGCATTTT
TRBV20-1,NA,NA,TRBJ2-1,CSASQYNEQFF,TGCAGTGCTAGTCAATACAATGAGCAGTTCTTC
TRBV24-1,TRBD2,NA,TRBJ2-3,CATSEGLAGGSRVTDTQYF,TGTGCCACCAGTGAGGGACTAGCGGGGGGTTCACGGGTGACAGATACGCAGTATTTT
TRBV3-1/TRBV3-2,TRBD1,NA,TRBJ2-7,CASSQVPRGQTSYEQYF,TGTGCCAGCAGCCAAGTTCCGAGGGGACAGACCTCCTACGAGCAGTACTTC
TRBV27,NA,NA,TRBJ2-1,CASSSIWPATEGRSYNEQFF,TGTGCCAGCAGTTCCATATGGCCGGCTACCGAGGGGAGGTCCTACAATGAGCAGTTCTTC
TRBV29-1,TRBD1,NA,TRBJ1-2,CSVPDRRYGYTF,TGCAGCGTTCCGGACAGGCGCTATGGCTACACCTTC
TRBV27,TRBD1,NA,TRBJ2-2,CASSLGQQNTGELFF,TGTGCCAGCAGTTTGGGACAGCAGAACACCGGGGAGCTGTTTTTT
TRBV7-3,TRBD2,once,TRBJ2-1,CASSLSGGSASNEQFF,TGTGCCAGCAGCTTATCAGGCGGGAGCGCGAGCAATGAGCAGTTCTTC
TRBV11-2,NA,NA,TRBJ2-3,CASSLASADTQYF,TGTGCCAGCAGCTTGGCGAGCGCAGATACGCAGTATTTT
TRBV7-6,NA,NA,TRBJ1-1,CASSPHGWSEAFF,TGTGCCAGCAGCCCCCACGGGTGGTCTGAAGCTTTCTTT
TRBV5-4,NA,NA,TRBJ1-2,CASSLRGSPYGYTF,TGTGCCAGCAGCTTAAGGGGCAGCCCCTATGGCTACACCTTC
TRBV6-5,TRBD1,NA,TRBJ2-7,CASSNRDRGSEQYF,TGTGCCAGCAGCAACCGGGACAGGGGATCCGAGCAGTACTTC
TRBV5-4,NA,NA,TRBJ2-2,CASSSVTGNTGELFF,TGTGCCAGCAGCTCTGTCACAGGGAACACCGGGGAGCTGTTTTTT
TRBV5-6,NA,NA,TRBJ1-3,CASSLFQGIVGNTIYF,TGTGCCAGCAGCTTGTTCCAGGGGATCGTCGGAAACACCATATATTTT
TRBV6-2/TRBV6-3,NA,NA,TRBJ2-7,CASSYSWDSGAYEQYF,TGTGCCAGCAGTTACTCGTGGGACTCGGGGGCCTACGAGCAGTACTTC
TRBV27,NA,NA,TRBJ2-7,CASSLSARRGYEQYF,TGTGCCAGCAGTTTATCCGCTCGTCGGGGATACGAGCAGTACTTC
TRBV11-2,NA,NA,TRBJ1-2,CASSRQATNYGYTF,TGTGCCAGCAGCCGACAGGCTACTAACTATGGCTACACCTTC
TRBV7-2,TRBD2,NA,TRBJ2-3,CASRLAGTNTDTQYF,TGTGCCAGCAGATTAGCGGGGACTAACACAGATACGCAGTATTTT
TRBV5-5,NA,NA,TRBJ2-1,CASSFYRISSYNEQFF,TGTGCCAGCAGCTTCTACAGGATTAGCTCCTACAATGAGCAGTTCTTC
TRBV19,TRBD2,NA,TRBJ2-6,CASSLGWEGFGGRTSGANVLTF,TGTGCCAGTAGCCTGGGGTGGGAGGGGTTTGGAGGACGTACCTCTGGGGCCAACGTCCTGACTTTC
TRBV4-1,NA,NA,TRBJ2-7,CASSQGASGPYEQYF,TGCGCCAGCAGCCAGGGGGCTAGCGGACCCTACGAGCAGTACTTC
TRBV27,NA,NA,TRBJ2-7,CASSRGAGEEQYF,TGTGCCAGCAGTCGGGGGGCGGGGGAGGAGCAGTACTTC
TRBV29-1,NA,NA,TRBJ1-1,CSVALPLQGKAFF,TGCAGCGTGGCCCTACCGTTACAGGGCAAAGCTTTCTTT
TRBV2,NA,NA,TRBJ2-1,CASREDLKQFF,TGTGCCAGCAGGGAGGATTTAAAGCAGTTCTTC
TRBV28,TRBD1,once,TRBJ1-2,CASDPYRGRDWYGYTF,TGTGCCAGCGATCCTTACAGGGGGCGCGATTGGTATGGCTACACCTTC
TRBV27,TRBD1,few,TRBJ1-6,CASSLSGGRNSPLHF,TGTGCCAGCAGTTTATCAGGGGGCCGGAATTCACCCCTCCACTTT
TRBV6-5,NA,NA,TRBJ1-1,CASRGGVLTEAFF,TGTGCCAGCAGGGGAGGGGTCCTCACTGAAGCTTTCTTT